The present entry profiles one T cell receptor beta chain with its context. No antigen is known for it. The treatment: roughly 10-day PBMC culture with coronavirus spike peptide pools or control peptides (ViraFEST assay). ViraFEST sequenced TCRs after peptide-pool expansion of antigen-specific T cells. The germline V and J ends were trimmed by 2 bases and 5 bases, with 4 bases remaining between them. The CDR3 covers 11 residues. CDR1 SGHVS and CDR2 FQNEAQ come from the germline V gene. This record comes from a study of vaccination and CD4 T cells after COVID-19. Oncomine TCR Beta short-read sequencing was applied to DNA from cultured CD4+ T cells. Cultured CD4+ T cells yielded the extracted genomic DNA. Using its own MiXCR run on the PCR reads, TCRdb lists one record per CDR3 protein. This sample has around 19,000 distinct CDR3 sequences, with 48% found just once.

This sequence originates from a human donor who had recovered from COVID-19. The material sequenced was CD4+ T cells from blood, cultured in vitro. This chain links TRBV7-8 with TRBJ2-7; no clear D gene. The CDR3 here is CASSLRHEQYF. DNA of the CDR3: TGTGCCAGCAGCTTACGACACGAGCAGTACTTC. The whole variable domain, filled in from reference TRBV7-8 and TRBJ2-7, reads GAGVSQSPRYKVAKRGQDVALRCDPISGHVSLFWYQQALGQGPEFLTYFQNEAQLDKSGLPSDRFFAERPEGSVSTLKIQRTQQEDSAVYLCASSLRHEQYFGPGTRLTVT.